Detailed here is one TCR beta chain. Its antigen is unknown. These data originate in a study of identical twins. Study-wide results and limits: Excess sharing between twins was weaker in beta out-of-frame sequences. In cord blood, abundant beta clonotypes had fewer insertions; memory showed no trend. Researchers caution that invariant MAIT and iNKT cells could partly confound zero-insertion analyses.

Each CDR3 protein is one row after TCRdb ran MiXCR on the 5' RACE reads. The repertoire has around 570,000 distinct CDR3 sequences, just under 10% of them found once; the top ten carry approximately 3.2%. V lost 6 bases and J lost 7, with 15 bases in between. This CDR3 has 12 residues. In germline, CDR1 is DFQATT, CDR2 SNEGSKA (reference sequence). The same sample was also studied in work on yellow fever vaccine responses in identical twins.

The TCR originated in a woman aged 18-30 years in good health. The specimen sequenced was PBMCs. This rearrangement joins TRBV20-1 to TRBJ1-2; D is uncertain. The CDR3 DNA reads TGCAGTGCCCCACATCCGGAGGGTGGCTACACCTTC. Encoded protein: CSAPHPEGGYTF.